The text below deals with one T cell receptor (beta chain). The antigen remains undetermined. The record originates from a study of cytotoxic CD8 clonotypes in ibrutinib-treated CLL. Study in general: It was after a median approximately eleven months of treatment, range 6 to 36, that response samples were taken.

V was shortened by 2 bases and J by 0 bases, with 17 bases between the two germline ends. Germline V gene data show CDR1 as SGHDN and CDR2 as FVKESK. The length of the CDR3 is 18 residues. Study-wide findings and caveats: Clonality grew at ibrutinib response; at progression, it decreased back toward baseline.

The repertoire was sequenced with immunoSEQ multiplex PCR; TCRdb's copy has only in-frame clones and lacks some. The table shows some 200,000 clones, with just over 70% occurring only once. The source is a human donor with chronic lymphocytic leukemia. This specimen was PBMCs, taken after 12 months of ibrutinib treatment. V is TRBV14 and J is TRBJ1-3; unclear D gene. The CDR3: CASSQPPPRSLSGNTIYF. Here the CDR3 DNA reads TGTGCCAGCAGCCAACCTCCCCCAAGGTCACTCTCTGGAAACACCATATATTTT.